These 2 T cell receptor beta chains were all obtained from the same sample, sequenced in a study of T cell changes during pregnancy in multiple sclerosis. Clones were sequenced by immunoSEQ multiplex PCR, and TCRdb holds only the in-frame ones, with some missing. The table has tens of thousands of clones, roughly 89% seen once. Here the sequenced sample was peripheral blood, taken in the second trimester of pregnancy. The receptors shown here come from a female donor with multiple sclerosis, enrolled in a pregnancy study.

The genes are TRBV30 and TRBJ1-5; weak D call: TRBD1 (6 bases). Germline CDR1 is GTSNPN and CDR2 is SVGIG (reference sequence). The CDR3 contains 15 residues. Trimming cost V 1 base and J 4 bases, with 14 bases left between them. The CDR3 DNA reads TGTGCCTGGAGTGCCTCGGGACAACTAAATCAGCCCCAGCATTTT. Translation gives CAWSASGQLNQPQHF.

A few counts support this clone. The V gene is TRBV5-1, the J gene TRBJ1-1, with 10 bases fitting TRBD1. CDR3 length: 15 amino acids. The ends lost 4 bases at V and 0 bases at J; junction bases unmatched: 3. Germline V gene data show CDR1 as SGHRS and CDR2 as YFSETQ. The CDR3 DNA sequence: TGCGCCAGCAGCGTGGGACAGGGGATGAACACTGAAGCTTTCTTT. This gives the protein CASSVGQGMNTEAFF.